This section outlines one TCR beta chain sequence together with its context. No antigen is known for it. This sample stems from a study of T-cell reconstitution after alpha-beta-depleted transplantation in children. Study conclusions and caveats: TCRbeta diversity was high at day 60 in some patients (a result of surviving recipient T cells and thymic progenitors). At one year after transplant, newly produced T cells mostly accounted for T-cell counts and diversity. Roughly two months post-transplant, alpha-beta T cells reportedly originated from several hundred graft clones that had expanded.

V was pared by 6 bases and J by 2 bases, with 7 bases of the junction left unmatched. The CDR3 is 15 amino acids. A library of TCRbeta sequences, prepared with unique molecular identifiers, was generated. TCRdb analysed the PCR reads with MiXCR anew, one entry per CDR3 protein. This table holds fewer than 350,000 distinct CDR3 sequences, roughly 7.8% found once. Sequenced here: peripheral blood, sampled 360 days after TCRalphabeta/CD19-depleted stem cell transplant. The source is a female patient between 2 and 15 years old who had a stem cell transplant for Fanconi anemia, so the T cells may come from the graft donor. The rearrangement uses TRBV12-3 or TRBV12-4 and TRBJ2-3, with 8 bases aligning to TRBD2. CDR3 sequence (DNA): TGTGCCAGCAGCAAAATAGCGGGGAACACAGATACGCAGTATTTT. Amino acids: CASSKIAGNTDTQYF.